This TCR beta chain was obtained from a study of T cell clones after liver transplantation. Study-wide points: Conclusions were preliminary, with small, heterogeneous patient groups. Graft donor-reactive T cells possibly entered the graft instead of undergoing deletion.

The V end lost 1 base, the J end lost 1 base, and 11 bases lay between the germline ends. Germline V gene sequence: CDR1 SGHNT, CDR2 YYREEE (reference sequence). The CDR3 is made up of 15 amino acids. Profiling relied on immunoSEQ multiplex PCR, and the TCRdb table lists in-frame clones only, not all of them. The profile shows 50,000 or so clones, over 65% of them singletons. Remarks on this clone: The antigen remains unidentified.

J is TRBJ1-2 and V is TRBV5-4; D not certain. This clonotype was sampled from a human patient who received a liver transplant. Some T cells may have originated in the graft donor. The sample was CD4+ T cells from blood, taken around 4.5 years after liver transplant. CDR3 amino acids: CASSLIKGYNYGYTF. The CDR3, as DNA: TGTGCCAGCAGCTTGATCAAGGGTTATAACTATGGCTACACCTTC.